A selection of T cell receptor beta chains follows, all from one sample in a study of T-cell memory formation after mild COVID-19. TCRdb re-analysed the 5' RACE reads in MiXCR, keeping a single row per CDR3 protein. The sample includes 560,000 or so distinct CDR3 sequences, 17% of them seen just once. Sequenced: PBMCs or a T cell subset sorted from them (not recorded which). These receptors were collected from an adult woman who had mild COVID-19 (a few samples of this study predate the infection). Cell type and time point are not known. Each CDR3 is given with its conserved first and last residue. Each record gives: CDR3 DNA, CDR3 protein, D gene, J gene, V gene, clone size. A D gene is named only where the DNA matches it firmly. Clone size appears in some rows only: once, few, many, or a class for an expanded clone.

TGCAGTGCTAGAGCGAGGGGGGGGGAGACCCAGTACTTC CSARARGGETQYF NA TRBJ2-5 TRBV20-1 NA
TGTGCCAGCAGTTTAGGGGATAAGTTCTTC CASSLGDKFF NA TRBJ2-1 TRBV12-3/TRBV12-4 few
TGCGCCAGCAGCCCCCTTGACAGGGCGAATCAGCCCCAGCATTTT CASSPLDRANQPQHF TRBD1 TRBJ1-5 TRBV4-1 NA
TGTGCTAGCAGCCTAGGTTTGGGGGGGAGCACAGATACGCAGTATTTT CASSLGLGGSTDTQYF TRBD2 TRBJ2-3 TRBV7-7 NA
TGCAGTGCTATAGGTGGGCGGTATAGCAATCAGCCCCAGCATTTT CSAIGGRYSNQPQHF NA TRBJ1-5 TRBV20-1 few
TGCGCCAGCAGCCAAGAGCAGACATTGAACACTGAAGCTTTCTTT CASSQEQTLNTEAFF NA TRBJ1-1 TRBV4-3 few
TGTGCCAGCAGTTCCCGACTCGTGGCCTCCTACAATGAGCAGTTCTTC CASSSRLVASYNEQFF NA TRBJ2-1 TRBV27 few
TGTGCCACCAGTGATCGGGACAAGGATTATGGCTACACCTTC CATSDRDKDYGYTF NA TRBJ1-2 TRBV24-1 NA
TGTGCCAGCAGCCTTCGGGACAGGTCTTTTGTGGCTTTCTTT CASSLRDRSFVAFF TRBD1 TRBJ1-1 TRBV11-2 few
TGTGCCACCAGCGGAGGGACAGATACGCAGTATTTT CATSGGTDTQYF NA TRBJ2-3 TRBV15 few
TGTGCCAGCAATTTAGACGGTAACACCGGGGAGCTGTTTTTT CASNLDGNTGELFF NA TRBJ2-2 TRBV12-3/TRBV12-4 NA
TGTGCCAGCAGTTTCGGGACAGGGAGTGAAAAACTGTTTTTT CASSFGTGSEKLFF TRBD1 TRBJ1-4 TRBV27 few
TGTGCCAGCAGCCTCGACTTAATCTACAATGAGCAGTTCTTC CASSLDLIYNEQFF NA TRBJ2-1 TRBV7-8 NA
TGTGCCAGCAGCTCCCTTTGGGGGGATACAGATACGCAGTATTTT CASSSLWGDTDTQYF NA TRBJ2-3 TRBV4-2 NA
TGTGCCAGCAGTCCCGGACTAGCGGAAGGCCTTGAGCAGTTCTTC CASSPGLAEGLEQFF TRBD2 TRBJ2-1 TRBV12-3/TRBV12-4 NA
TGTGCCAGCAGTCCCCGGACAGGGGGCGAGCAGTACTTC CASSPRTGGEQYF TRBD1 TRBJ2-7 TRBV27 NA
TGTGCCAGCAGCCGACCTCGGGGGGAGGCGAACACCGGGGAGCTGTTTTTT CASSRPRGEANTGELFF TRBD2 TRBJ2-2 TRBV7-3 few
TGCAGTGCAGGGGGGATAGGGGGGGCCCGCAGCTATGGCTACACCTTC CSAGGIGGARSYGYTF NA TRBJ1-2 TRBV20-1 few
TGTGCCAGCAGCTCCCTAGCGGCTAGCACAGATACGCAGTATTTT CASSSLAASTDTQYF TRBD2 TRBJ2-3 TRBV7-2 many
TGTGCCAGTAGTATGGACAGAATCCAGCCCCAGCATTTT CASSMDRIQPQHF NA TRBJ1-5 TRBV19 NA
TGTGCCACCAGCAGGAGGACAGGTCCGAACACTGAAGCTTTCTTT CATSRRTGPNTEAFF TRBD1 TRBJ1-1 TRBV15 NA
TGCGCCAGCAAGCCAATGGGCAGGCAGTACAATGAGCAGTTCTTC CASKPMGRQYNEQFF NA TRBJ2-1 TRBV4-1 NA
TGTGCCAGCCAGAATGAGGAGTTATATAATTCACCCCTCCACTTT CASQNEELYNSPLHF NA TRBJ1-6 TRBV3-1 few
TGTGCCAGCAGTTTGGGGACAGGGGGTTCACCCCTCCACTTT CASSLGTGGSPLHF TRBD1 TRBJ1-6 TRBV12-3/TRBV12-4 few
TGTGCCAGCAGCTTGGCGCTCGACAGGGGCCCAGATACGCAGTATTTT CASSLALDRGPDTQYF TRBD1 TRBJ2-3 TRBV5-6 NA
TGCGCCAGCAGCCAAGGGCGGGGACTGTCGGACACCGGGGAGCTGTTTTTT CASSQGRGLSDTGELFF NA TRBJ2-2 TRBV4-1 NA
TGTGCCAGCAGTTTTTCCATTGCTAGCGGACACAATGAGCAGTTCTTC CASSFSIASGHNEQFF TRBD2 TRBJ2-1 TRBV27 NA
TGTGCCAGCAGCTTAGTCGTAGGGCAGTACTTC CASSLVVGQYF NA TRBJ2-7 TRBV7-2 few
TGTGCCGTGGGGGGGCAGGGCAACGAGCAGTACTTC CAVGGQGNEQYF NA TRBJ2-7 TRBV7-9 NA
TGTGCCAGCAGCTTGGTGGGCGATATAGCTAACTATGGCTACACCTTC CASSLVGDIANYGYTF NA TRBJ1-2 TRBV5-6 few
TGTGCCAGCAGCTTAATCGGGGCAGTACCCTATGGCTACACCTTC CASSLIGAVPYGYTF NA TRBJ1-2 TRBV7-9 many